The table lists the clone carrying this T cell receptor beta chain with many counts. The investigators amplified TCR beta CDR3 regions from RNA transcripts. Researchers ran a first-round RT-PCR on the TCR CDR3 using the HTBI primer set. TCRdb fed the multiplex PCR reads into MiXCR, producing one record per CDR3 protein. In the table there are 600,000 to 700,000 distinct CDR3 sequences, over 12% of which are singletons. This entry belongs to a study of T cells in Graves' hyperthyroidism and ophthalmopathy. The CDR3 runs 15 residues. Losses at the gene ends were 6 bases for V and 5 bases for J; bases not matched to a gene: 6. From germline, CDR1 is MDHEN and CDR2 SYDVKM.

The rearrangement joins TRBV28 to TRBJ2-7, with 14 bases lining up with TRBD2. The TCR comes from a woman in her 40s with Graves' ophthalmopathy. The specimen was blood. CDR3 DNA sequence: TGTGCCAGCAGCGGGACTAGCGGGAGCTTCGACGAGCAGTACTTC. It is translated as CASSGTSGSFDEQYF.